This T cell receptor beta chain was sequenced for a study of T cell repertoires in cytomegalovirus infection. A remark on this clonotype: What it recognizes is unknown.

CDR3 length: 12 amino acids. The V end lost 1 base, the J end lost 4 bases, and 5 bases lay between the germline ends. From germline, CDR1 is SEHNR and CDR2 FQNEAQ (reference sequence). TCRdb recomputed calls from the reads with MiXCR, one row per CDR3 protein. This repertoire shows 75,000 to 100,000 distinct CDR3 sequences, under 55% found once; its top ten account for over 85%. The chain couples TRBV7-9 to TRBJ2-7; D not resolved. The sequences come from CD8+ T cells from cultured PBMCs, collected from culture after CMV antigen stimulation. The receptor's source is a human donor in good health (CMV status not recorded). Some clones in this sample may be carry-over from other donors' samples. The CDR3 region is CASSLERYEQYF. CDR3 nucleotides: TGTGCCAGCAGCTTAGAGCGATACGAGCAGTACTTC.